This section outlines one TCR beta chain sequence together with its context. Its antigen is as yet unknown. The junction shows a germline mismatch at one end, possibly a read error. TCRdb processed the PCR reads anew with MiXCR; each CDR3 protein has one entry. The table shows about 640,000 distinct CDR3 sequences, with around 20% occurring only once. The data originate from a study of molecular identifiers for immune sequencing clone quantification. Overall study results and limits: Single-cell amounts of spiked Jurkat TCR RNA were reportedly detectable among over 900,000 naive cells. Clones exceeding 20 RNA copies carried over 97% of effector molecules but under 1% of naive-cell molecules.

CDR1 DFQATT and CDR2 SNEGSKA come from the germline V gene (reference sequence). The CDR3 is 14 amino acids. The V call is TRBV20-1, the J call TRBJ2-7; D is perhaps TRBD2 (7 bases). Material: naive CD8+ T cells from blood, with Jurkat cell RNA spiked in. Indicated subset: FACS-sorted CD8+CD4-CCR7+CD45RA+ naive T cells. This clonotype originated in a human donor in good health. Some libraries in this study had Jurkat cell RNA spiked in. The CDR3 reads CSTRDPGGRDEQYF. CDR3 in DNA: TGCAGTACTAGAGATCCGGGGGGCAGGGACGAGCAGTACTTC.